Listed below are T cell receptor beta chains from one sample, sequenced in a study of T cell responses to AZD1222 COVID-19 vaccine. The data were produced by immunoSEQ multiplex PCR, yet TCRdb's version contains in-frame clones alone and is incomplete. The sample lists 80,000 to 100,000 clones, 85% to 90% seen once, with around 5% in the top ten. The sequencing here drew on peripheral blood, taken 28 days after the second AZD1222 dose. These receptors were collected from an adult who received the AZD1222 COVID-19 vaccine. Both conserved end residues are part of each CDR3. The order of the fields is D gene, clone size, CDR3 length, J gene, V gene, CDR3 protein, CDR3 DNA. The D gene is left open where the match is weak. Clone size is stated in some rows and not others, as once, few, many or a class when expanded.

>TRBD1|-|16|TRBJ1-3|TRBV7-8
CASSLRDRGNGNTIYF
TGTGCCAGCAGCCTACGGGACAGGGGGAACGGAAACACCATATATTTT
>TRBD1|-|19|TRBJ1-6|TRBV2
CASSDGGQGAFIYNSPLHF
TGTGCCAGCAGTGACGGGGGACAGGGGGCCTTTATATATAATTCACCCCTCCACTTT
>TRBD1|-|16|TRBJ2-2|TRBV7-8
CASSLVGQINTGELFF
TGTGCCAGCAGCTTAGTGGGACAGATTAACACCGGGGAGCTGTTTTTT
>TRBD2|-|15|TRBJ2-7|TRBV3-1/TRBV3-2
CASSPPGTRSYEQYF
TGTGCCAGCAGCCCCCCTGGGACTAGAAGCTACGAGCAGTACTTC
>TRBD1|-|15|TRBJ2-2|TRBV3-1/TRBV3-2
CASSHRTGLWGELFF
TGTGCCAGCAGCCACAGGACAGGGTTGTGGGGGGAGCTGTTTTTT
>TRBD2|-|13|TRBJ2-5|TRBV20-1
CSASGAGPETQYF
TGCAGTGCTAGTGGAGCGGGGCCCGAGACCCAGTACTTC
>-|-|14|TRBJ1-6|TRBV5-1
CASSLGRNNSPLHF
TGCGCCAGCAGCTTGGGACGGAATAATTCACCCCTCCACTTT
>-|-|15|TRBJ2-5|TRBV9
CASSVGGDPMETQYF
TGTGCCAGCAGCGTAGGAGGGGACCCTATGGAGACCCAGTACTTC
>-|-|16|TRBJ1-3|TRBV7-9
CASSLEYGSSGNTIYF
TGTGCCAGCAGCTTAGAGTACGGTTCCTCTGGAAACACCATATATTTT
>-|-|15|TRBJ1-6|TRBV28
CASSFRENYNSPLHF
TGTGCCAGCAGTTTTAGAGAAAACTATAATTCACCCCTCCACTTT
>TRBD2|once|15|TRBJ2-1|TRBV4-2
CASRSSSGGGNEQFF
TGTGCCAGCAGATCATCTAGCGGGGGGGGAAATGAGCAGTTCTTC
>-|-|13|TRBJ2-7|TRBV5-4
CASSLFGAYEQYF
TGTGCCAGCAGCTTGTTCGGGGCCTACGAGCAGTACTTC
>-|-|14|TRBJ2-3|TRBV5-1
CASSLAGQTDTQYF
TGCGCCAGCAGCTTAGCGGGACAGACAGATACGCAGTATTTT
>-|-|13|TRBJ2-5|TRBV3-1/TRBV3-2
CASSLKGGETQYF
TGTGCCAGCAGCCTTAAGGGGGGGGAGACCCAGTACTTC
>-|-|13|TRBJ1-1|TRBV5-1
CASKWGVNTEAFF
TGCGCCTCGAAGTGGGGGGTGAACACTGAAGCTTTCTTT
>-|-|15|TRBJ2-3|TRBV24-1
CATSDHGPREDTQYF
TGTGCCACCAGTGATCATGGACCCCGAGAAGATACGCAGTATTTT
>TRBD2|-|17|TRBJ2-1|TRBV7-6
CASSFSSGGSMGNEQFF
TGTGCCAGCAGCTTTTCTAGCGGGGGTTCTATGGGGAATGAGCAGTTCTTC
>TRBD2|-|16|TRBJ2-1|TRBV27
CASKPYTGLAGSPQFF
TGTGCCAGCAAGCCTTACACGGGACTAGCGGGTTCTCCGCAGTTCTTC
>-|-|12|TRBJ2-2|TRBV9
CASSSYTGELFF
TGTGCCAGCAGCTCTTACACCGGGGAGCTGTTTTTT
>TRBD1|-|16|TRBJ1-5|TRBV5-8
CASSLGQGLSNQPQHF
TGTGCCAGCAGCCTCGGACAGGGCTTAAGCAATCAGCCCCAGCATTTT
>-|-|16|TRBJ1-2|TRBV7-2
CASSPMVVQGGYGYTF
TGTGCCAGCAGCCCCATGGTAGTGCAGGGTGGTTATGGCTACACCTTC
>TRBD2|once|15|TRBJ2-3|TRBV2
CASTQTSGYTDTQYF
TGTGCCAGCACCCAGACTAGCGGGTACACAGATACGCAGTATTTT
>-|-|13|TRBJ1-1|TRBV2
CASSEGVTAEAFF
TGTGCCAGCAGTGAAGGCGTGACAGCTGAAGCTTTCTTT
>-|-|12|TRBJ1-6|TRBV6-5
CASREQGSPLHF
TGTGCCAGCCGAGAGCAGGGTTCACCCCTCCACTTT
>-|-|14|TRBJ1-4|TRBV7-9
CASHGPRANEKLFF
TGTGCCAGCCATGGGCCAAGGGCTAATGAAAAACTGTTTTTT
>-|-|15|TRBJ1-6|TRBV3-1/TRBV3-2
CASSQDSGDGGPLHF
TGTGCCAGCAGCCAAGATTCGGGGGATGGAGGGCCCCTCCACTTT
>TRBD2|-|16|TRBJ2-3|TRBV18
CASSRTSGASTDTQYF
TGTGCCAGCTCTCGGACTAGCGGGGCTAGCACAGATACGCAGTATTTT
>-|-|13|TRBJ2-7|TRBV7-8
CASSLGPGYEQYF
TGTGCCAGCAGCCTAGGCCCAGGGTACGAGCAGTACTTC
>TRBD1|-|12|TRBJ2-7|TRBV10-1
CASSGTGGVQYF
TGCGCCAGCAGCGGGACAGGGGGCGTGCAGTACTTC
>-|-|16|TRBJ1-1|TRBV2
CASYPSGGGVNTEAFF
TGTGCCAGCTACCCCAGCGGGGGTGGGGTGAACACTGAAGCTTTCTTT
>-|-|15|TRBJ1-3|TRBV9
CASSSVGGSGNTIYF
TGTGCCAGCAGCTCAGTCGGGGGTAGTGGAAACACCATATATTTT
>-|-|13|TRBJ2-2|TRBV10-1
CASSMVNTGELFF
TGCGCCAGCAGTATGGTGAACACCGGGGAGCTGTTTTTT
>TRBD1|-|14|TRBJ1-6|TRBV9
CASSVEQGASPLHF
TGTGCCAGCAGCGTAGAACAGGGGGCTTCACCCCTCCACTTT
>TRBD2|-|18|TRBJ2-2|TRBV7-8
CASSLIGGFSGDTGELFF
TGTGCCAGCAGCTTAATAGGGGGGTTTAGCGGGGACACCGGGGAGCTGTTTTTT
>-|-|13|TRBJ2-7|TRBV11-2
CASGPPPVGEQYF
TGTGCCAGCGGCCCCCCCCCTGTAGGCGAGCAGTACTTC
>-|-|13|TRBJ2-7|TRBV10-3
CAISGPAVEEQYF
TGTGCCATCAGTGGGCCCGCGGTGGAGGAGCAGTACTTC
>-|-|15|TRBJ1-1|TRBV5-1
CASSLGQTMNTEAFF
TGCGCCAGCAGCTTGGGACAGACCATGAACACTGAAGCTTTCTTT
>-|-|12|TRBJ1-2|TRBV10-3
CAISEGEYGYTF
TGTGCCATCAGTGAAGGGGAATATGGCTACACCTTC
>-|once|12|TRBJ2-7|TRBV10-1
CASGDSVGEQYF
TGCGCCAGTGGAGACAGTGTCGGCGAGCAGTACTTC
>-|-|14|TRBJ1-1|TRBV6-5
CASSYEGTNREAFF
TGTGCCAGCAGTTACGAGGGGACCAACCGTGAAGCTTTCTTT
>TRBD1|-|14|TRBJ2-3|TRBV5-1
CASRRTGSTDTQYF
TGCGCCAGCAGAAGGACAGGGTCGACAGATACGCAGTATTTT
>TRBD2|-|15|TRBJ2-3|TRBV10-2
CASSDTSGGTDTQYF
TGCGCCAGCAGTGATACTAGCGGGGGGACAGATACGCAGTATTTT
>-|-|16|TRBJ1-3|TRBV7-9
CASSLQTGIIGNTIYF
TGTGCCAGCAGCTTACAAACAGGGATTATAGGAAACACCATATATTTT
>TRBD1|-|14|TRBJ1-5|TRBV6-5
CASSYQGQLQPQHF
TGTGCCAGCAGTTACCAGGGACAGCTTCAGCCCCAGCATTTT